This passage covers 18 T cell receptor beta chains from one sample sequenced in a study of OX40 agonist ivuxolimab in advanced cancers. Library creation used the immunoSEQ multiplex PCR assay. This immuneACCESS table, as held by TCRdb, lists in-frame sequences with V and J called but not all clones. Of the missing ones, under half trace to an unresolved V gene in checked studies; the others have no known cause. This sample has about 70,000 clones in its table, and 81% of those were observed once. The ten top clones hold roughly 5.3% of the sample. The sequences come from CD4+ or CD8+ T cells sorted from blood, collected in a trial of the OX40 agonist ivuxolimab. The receptors here all came from an adult with an advanced solid tumor such as melanoma, head and neck, liver or kidney cancer.

The chain uses TRBV6-5 and TRBJ2-7; either TRBD1 or TRBD2 may fit D (5 bases each). Trimming took 3 bases from V and 1 from J, leaving 13 bases between them. The CDR3 totals 15 residues. Germline CDR1 and CDR2: MNHEY and SVGAGI. This CDR3 is CASSYVAEGSYEQYF. CDR3 DNA sequence: TGTGCCAGCAGTTATGTGGCTGAGGGGTCCTACGAGCAGTACTTC.

V gene TRBV5-1 combines with J gene TRBJ2-1, with TRBD2 matching over 9 bases. V lost 0 bases, J lost 1 base, and 8 bases stayed unmatched. Germline assignment: CDR1 SGHRS and CDR2 YFSETQ. This CDR3 spans 18 amino acids. This chain's CDR3 is CASSLVPGAGGSYNEQFF. The CDR3 bases are TGCGCCAGCAGCTTGGTCCCGGGGGCGGGAGGGTCCTACAATGAGCAGTTCTTC.

V gene TRBV19 combines with J gene TRBJ2-1; 8 nucleotides align to TRBD1. Trimming cost V 5 bases and J 1 base; bases outside gene matches: 4. The CDR3 is 15 amino acids. Per germline, CDR1 LNHDA and CDR2 SQIVND (reference sequence). The CDR3 region is CASSSTGGSYNEQFF. The CDR3 DNA follows: TGTGCCAGTAGTTCCACAGGGGGATCCTACAATGAGCAGTTCTTC.

The chain carries TRBV5-1 and TRBJ1-2; weak D call: TRBD1 (5 bases). Trimming removed 3 bases at V and 7 bases at J, with 19 bases between. Germline V gene data show CDR1 as SGHRS and CDR2 as YFSETQ. The CDR3 contains 15 residues. The CDR3 is CASSSQGLIGRGYTF. DNA for the CDR3: TGCGCCAGCAGCTCGCAGGGACTAATAGGACGTGGCTACACCTTC.

The chain is built from TRBV7-8 and TRBJ2-2; 7 bases map to TRBD2. The CDR3 is 19 amino acids. Germline assignment: CDR1 SGHVS and CDR2 FQNEAQ. With 5 bases clipped from V and 5 bases from J, the junction kept 20 bases outside the gene matches. DNA of the CDR3: TGTGCCAGCAGCCCGCGAGAGGAGAGGGGAGGGCCGCGGACCGGGGAGCTGTTTTTT. Protein product: CASSPREERGGPRTGELFF.

The genes are TRBV25-1 and TRBJ1-4, with no clear D. Germline CDR1 is MGHDK and CDR2 is SYGVNS. V lost 7 bases and J lost 0, with 6 bases in between. CDR3 length equals 13 residues. The CDR3, as DNA: TGTGCCAGCACACGGGCAACTAATGAAAAACTGTTTTTT. Its translation is CASTRATNEKLFF.

The chain has TRBV7-2 and TRBJ2-4; D is ambiguous. Germline assignment: CDR1 SGHTA and CDR2 FQGNSA. The CDR3 is made up of 13 amino acids. Trimming cost V 6 bases and J 5 bases, with 11 bases left between them. Here the CDR3 reads CASSMGGQNIQYF. The CDR3 coding sequence is TGTGCCAGCAGTATGGGCGGCCAAAACATTCAGTACTTC.

The chain carries TRBV6-5 and TRBJ1-3; TRBD1 is a possible D gene (6 bases). The germline CDR1 and CDR2 sequences are MNHEY and SVGAGI. V was shortened by 0 bases and J by 2 bases, with 8 bases between the two germline ends. There are 15 residues in the CDR3. The CDR3 loop reads CASSYSWGPGNTIYF. For the CDR3, the DNA is TGTGCCAGCAGTTACTCTTGGGGGCCTGGAAACACCATATATTTT.

The rearrangement uses TRBV6-1 and TRBJ1-1; no clear D gene. The V end was cut by 6 bases, the J end by 3 bases, with 11 bases between. CDR1 and CDR2 from the germline V gene are MNHNS and SASEGT. This CDR3 is 13 amino acids long. The CDR3 DNA reads TGTGCCAGCAGACTCCTGCAGGACACTGAAGCTTTCTTT. Amino acid sequence: CASRLLQDTEAFF.

The CDR3 nucleotides are TGTGCCAGAAGCTCCGTTTATTGCGGGGGGAGCTCCTACGAGCAGTACTTC. Translation: CARSSVYCGGSSYEQYF. The rearrangement uses TRBV5-3 and TRBJ2-7, with 8 bases lining up with TRBD2. TRBV5-3 is reported as an ORF; its role is uncertain. The V gene end was trimmed by 3 bases and the J gene end by 0 bases; junction bases not matched to a gene: 11. This CDR3 contains 17 residues.

J is TRBJ2-2 and V is TRBV6-1; either TRBD1 or TRBD2 may supply D (6 bases each). Between the trimmed V and J ends, which lost 3 bases and 0 bases, there was a span of 14 bases. The CDR3 runs to 17 residues. CDR1 and CDR2 from the germline V gene are MNHNS and SASEGT. The DNA for the CDR3 is TGTGCCAGCAGTGAGCGGACTACAGGGACGAACACCGGGGAGCTGTTTTTT. This gives the protein CASSERTTGTNTGELFF.

V and J are TRBV6-6 and TRBJ1-2, with 10 bases matching TRBD1. This CDR3 contains 14 residues. Trimming cost V 0 bases and J 8 bases; bases outside gene matches: 3. CDR1 is MNHNY and CDR2 is SVGAGI in the germline V gene (reference sequence). Here the CDR3 reads CASSYSTGGSGYTF. CDR3 sequence (DNA): TGTGCCAGCAGTTACTCGACAGGGGGCAGCGGCTACACCTTC.

This clone has more than one count but fewer than ten. The CDR3 spells CAISGGDQGRLTYNEQFF. CDR3 DNA sequence: TGTGCCATCAGTGGGGGAGACCAGGGAAGGTTGACCTACAATGAGCAGTTCTTC. This sequence joins TRBV10-3 and TRBJ2-1; D may correspond to TRBD1 or TRBD2 (5 bases each). This CDR3 region has 18 residues. CDR1 ENHRY and CDR2 SYGVKD come from the germline V gene. The V end lost 4 bases, the J end lost 2 bases, and 21 bases lay between the germline ends.

The chain has TRBV2 and TRBJ2-7, with D possibly matching TRBD1 (7 bases). Germline V gene data show CDR1 as SNHLY and CDR2 as FYNNEI. V dropped 8 bases and J dropped 2 bases, with 19 bases sitting between them. The CDR3 has 15 amino acids. CDR3 nucleotide sequence: TGTGCCAGCTCTGGGGGAGGACAGGCCACCTACGAGCAGTACTTC. Translated: CASSGGGQATYEQYF.

This clone occurred a few times. The genes are TRBV2 and TRBJ2-3; weak D call: TRBD2 (5 bases). The germline V and J ends were trimmed by 6 bases and 4 bases, with 17 bases remaining between them. In germline, CDR1 is SNHLY, CDR2 FYNNEI. This CDR3 has 15 residues. CDR3 nucleotides: TGTGCCAGCAGGCCACTAGTGCCCGGGGCAGATACGCAGTATTTT. Translating gives CASRPLVPGADTQYF.

The J gene is TRBJ1-3, the V gene TRBV5-5; no firm D call. Trimming pared 0 bases from V and 4 bases from J, leaving 5 bases between. CDR3 size: 13 residues. Germline CDR1 is SGHKS and CDR2 is YYEKEE (reference sequence). The CDR3 here is CASSLGPGNTIYF. In DNA form, the CDR3 reads TGTGCCAGCAGCTTGGGGCCAGGAAACACCATATATTTT.

The chain employs TRBV5-1 and TRBJ2-5, with 7 bases matching TRBD2. The CDR3 runs 15 residues. CDR1 and CDR2 (germline): SGHRS, YFSETQ. After removal of 0 bases from V and 5 bases from J, the junction contained 7 bases not matched to a gene. The CDR3 DNA reads as TGCGCCAGCAGCTTGGGGCGGGGGACCAGGGAGACCCAGTACTTC. It is translated as CASSLGRGTRETQYF.

The genes are TRBV18 and TRBJ1-2; D not resolved. The V end was cut by 2 bases, the J end by 4 bases, with 14 bases between. This CDR3 spans 15 amino acids. Germline V gene lookup returns CDR1 KGHSH and CDR2 LQKENI. DNA of the CDR3: TGTGCCAGCTCACCAGGCGGCAGCGTGGGCTATGGCTACACCTTC. Translating it yields CASSPGGSVGYGYTF.